The sequence of this TCR beta chain was determined in a study of post-analysis software for immune sequencing data. Whole-study results and caveats: Patients carried a few TRBV segments more frequently than controls did, and TRBV5-6, TRBV5-1 and TRBV20-1 were among them.

This clonotype was observed many times. Its antigen is unidentified. Unique molecular identifiers were present in the TCR beta cDNA libraries. TCRdb called the PCR reads again in MiXCR, with one record for every CDR3 protein. This table holds about 200,000 distinct CDR3 sequences, 29% found once. J gave up 6 bases and V 4 bases, and 5 bases lay outside the gene matches. The CDR3 has 13 amino acids. CDR1 is LGHNA, CDR2 YNFKEQ, per germline. Specimen: blood. This chain uses TRBV4-2 with TRBJ1-1; 7 positions agree with TRBD1. The sequence was collected from a girl aged 2 to 17 with multiple sclerosis. CDR3 nucleotides: TGTGCCAGCAGCCTCTCAGGGGGTTCTGAAGCTTTCTTT. Translating it yields CASSLSGGSEAFF.